Presented here are 5 T cell receptor beta chains from one specimen sequenced in a study of T-cell memory formation after mild COVID-19. MiXCR was run by TCRdb on the 5' RACE reads, yielding one entry per CDR3 protein. Found here are 470,000 or so distinct CDR3 sequences, around 18% of them singletons; the top ten hold 7.5% to 9.5%. Sequencing used PBMCs or a T cell subset sorted from them (not recorded which). These receptors all come from an adult woman who had mild COVID-19 (a few samples of this study predate the infection). Cell type and time point are not known.

This clonotype was counted a few times. The J gene is TRBJ1-1, the V gene TRBV7-9; maybe TRBD1 (6 bases). This CDR3 region has 13 residues. Trimming left V 5 bases short and J 3 bases short, with 10 bases between. The V gene's germline CDR1 is SEHNR and CDR2 FQNEAQ (reference sequence). CDR3 region: CASSQPGDTEAFF. CDR3 coding DNA: TGTGCCAGCAGCCAACCAGGGGACACTGAAGCTTTCTTT.

The rearrangement joins TRBV2 to TRBJ2-5; 7 positions match TRBD2. There are 16 residues in the CDR3. Germline V gene lookup returns CDR1 SNHLY and CDR2 FYNNEI. Trimming took 8 bases from V and 5 from J; bases not matched to a gene: 17. The CDR3 sequence is CASGGSIGVGSETQYF. DNA of the CDR3: TGTGCCAGCGGCGGGAGTATTGGGGTAGGATCGGAGACCCAGTACTTC.

This clonotype has more than one count but fewer than ten. The chain recombines TRBV12-3 or TRBV12-4 with TRBJ2-2; 7 bases align to TRBD2. V shed 4 bases, J shed 6 bases, and the junction held 8 bases outside the gene matches. This CDR3 spans 15 amino acids. CDR3 sequence: CASSSPAGIAGELFF. In nucleotides, the CDR3 is TGTGCCAGCAGTTCCCCAGCGGGAATCGCCGGGGAGCTGTTTTTT.

This clonotype was seen a few times. This chain links TRBV4-1 with TRBJ2-7, with D hard to call. V was shortened by 0 bases and J by 1 base, with 7 bases between the two germline ends. This CDR3 spans 14 amino acids. Germline V gene lookup returns CDR1 MGHRA and CDR2 YSYEKL. The CDR3 DNA reads as TGCGCCAGCAGCCAAGACTACGGGTCCTACGAGCAGTACTTC. This sequence encodes CASSQDYGSYEQYF.

The chain carries TRBV6-6 and TRBJ2-1; unclear D gene. Germline CDR1 and CDR2: MNHNY and SVGAGI (reference sequence). The ends were cut back, 2 bases at V and 1 base at J, with 6 bases in the middle. The CDR3 loop spans 14 amino acids. CDR3 protein: CASSYELSYNEQFF. In DNA, the CDR3 is TGTGCCAGCAGTTACGAGCTATCCTACAATGAGCAGTTCTTC.